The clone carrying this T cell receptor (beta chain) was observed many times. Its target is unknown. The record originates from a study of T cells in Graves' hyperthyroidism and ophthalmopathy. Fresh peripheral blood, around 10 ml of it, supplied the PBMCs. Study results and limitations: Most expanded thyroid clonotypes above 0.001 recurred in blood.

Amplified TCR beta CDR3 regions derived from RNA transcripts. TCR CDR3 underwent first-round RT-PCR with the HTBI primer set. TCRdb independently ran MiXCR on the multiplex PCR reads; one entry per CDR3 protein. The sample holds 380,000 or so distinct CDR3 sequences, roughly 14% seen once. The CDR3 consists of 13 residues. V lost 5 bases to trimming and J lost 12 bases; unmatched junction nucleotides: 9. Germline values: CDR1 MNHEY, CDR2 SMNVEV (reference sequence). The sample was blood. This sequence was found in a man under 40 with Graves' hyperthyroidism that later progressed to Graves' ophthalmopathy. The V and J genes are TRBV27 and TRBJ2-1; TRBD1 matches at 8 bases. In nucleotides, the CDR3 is TGTGCCAGCAGTCCCCGGACAGGGTGGGGGCAGTTCTTC. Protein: CASSPRTGWGQFF.